The sequence of this T cell receptor (beta chain) was determined in a study of blood T cell repertoires in COVID-19. On the study more broadly: Specimens from acute and convalescent COVID-19 originated in the United States, Italy and Spain. Sources were T cells, B-cell-depleted T cells, or PBMCs; the material itself was cDNA or gDNA.

The CDR3 is made up of 16 amino acids. In germline, CDR1 is MNHNY, CDR2 SVGAGI (reference sequence). V was shortened by 2 bases and J by 8 bases, with 20 bases between the two germline ends. Study processing details: Cell counts per sample came from amplifying reference gene primers. Sequencing was performed with immunoSEQ multiplex PCR; in TCRdb, only in-frame clones are kept and a portion is missing. The V and J calls and clone size are taken from that table; D and trimming were inferred from the DNA. The sample consists of tens of thousands of clones, 80% of them appearing once. The gene calls are TRBV6-6 and TRBJ2-3, with no clear D. The receptor was isolated from a woman aged 70-85 years with acute or convalescent COVID-19. The sample taken for sequencing was peripheral blood. CDR3 residues: CASSYANPFISGTQYF. DNA for the CDR3: TGTGCCAGCAGTTACGCTAATCCTTTTATTTCAGGTACGCAGTATTTT.